The T cell receptor (beta chain) described here comes from a study of blood T cell repertoires in COVID-19. Whole-study context: Nucleic acid was either cDNA or gDNA, and it came from T cells, B-cell-depleted T cells, or PBMCs.

Losses at the gene ends were 0 bases for V and 0 bases for J; bases not matched to a gene: 10. The CDR3 is 18 amino acids. CDR1 is SGHKS, CDR2 YYEKEE, per germline (reference sequence). The data were produced by immunoSEQ multiplex PCR, yet TCRdb's version contains in-frame clones alone and is incomplete. In the table there are about 64,000 clones, over 75% of which are singletons. The sequence derives from a woman of 80 years or more with active COVID-19. The chain is built from TRBV5-5 and TRBJ2-5; 8 nucleotides line up with TRBD1. The specimen was peripheral blood. DNA for the CDR3: TGTGCCAGCAGCTTGGCCACGGGGTGGACAGGGAACCAAGAGACCCAGTACTTC. Residues: CASSLATGWTGNQETQYF.